The text below deals with one T cell receptor (beta chain). The target of this receptor is not known. No quality values exist for individual bases; no much larger clone is one base distant. The cohort was made up of around 720 healthy bone marrow donors. All cohort members were sampled while nominally healthy, although unrecorded immune exposures were likely present. The donor tested CMV seropositive, placing the donor among the roughly 270 seropositive members of the cohort. A peripheral blood sample was provided by each donor, and peripheral blood mononuclear cells were used for TCR beta sequencing. Genomic DNA extraction from the blood cell samples was performed with the Qiagen DNeasy Blood Extraction Kit. This specimen belongs to a study of cytomegalovirus exposure and HLA in healthy donors (dated by TCRdb to about 2017). Context from the whole study: In an earlier analysis of some 550 of the donors, 250 to 350 Gb of sequence data and 90 million to 120 million unique TCR beta sequences from 180 million or so T cells were reported. An early release that covered several hundred HLA-typed donors contained approximately 300 gigabases of sequencing data and 65 million to 100 million unique TCR sequences. The genetic ancestry cluster associated with self-reported Caucasian donors included around 76% of the roughly 380 genotyped donors. The study aimed to test whether signatures of past pathogen exposure could be identified by cataloging public T cell receptors. Using immunosequencing, the study profiled T cell repertoires from 500 to 800 subjects and related those repertoires to cytomegalovirus serostatus. In addition to the first cohort of 666 subjects, a separate validation cohort of about 120 different subjects was used. High-throughput TCR immunosequencing, statistical association of individual TCRs with disease status, and machine learning were combined to predict cytomegalovirus infection status. A later analysis re-analyzed previously published TCR beta repertoires from roughly 600 donors and added high-resolution HLA genotyping to study TCR occurrence patterns. Rather than drawing on any new phenotypic data, the later analysis identified candidate immune exposures from TCR beta sequences and the way those sequences occurred across donors. An earlier analysis of roughly 600 of the donors used high-throughput TCR beta sequencing to judge whether each TCR beta V gene segment behaved as functional or pseudogenic. Donor age, sex, ethnicity and CMV serostatus were collected together with the repertoire data. Genome-wide SNP genotypes for about 65% of the roughly 700 donors were used in a later genetic analysis, which treated that subset as a discovery cohort. All discovery cohort repertoires had been generated on a single sequencing platform. HLA typing included class I and class II loci at four-digit resolution. Typing coverage differed by locus: A, B, C, DRB1 and DQB1 were typed in about 629-640 donors, DQA1 in roughly 510, DPA1 in around 600, and DPB1 in 472. Roughly 5 DR-DQ haplotypes were handled as single units for association and clustering, since linkage in the cohort was strong. Across under 500 genotyped donors of the cohort, an average of about 240,000 unique TCR beta nucleotide sequences per donor were sequenced, and approximately 17% of those sequences were non-productive.

The CDR3 goes from the cysteine to the phenylalanine over 13 residues. Left in the record is the CDR3 DNA by itself, 39 bases read in frame from the first base. From a lookup of the germline V gene (reference sequence), CDR1 and CDR2 are LNHDA and SQIVND. V is cut back by 6 bases and J by 10 bases, with 6 bases in the junction unmatched. The investigation overall reported the following: In vitro tests confirmed that a few of the cytomegalovirus-associated TCR beta chains recognize cytomegalovirus antigens. Assigning TCR associations to individual alleles was difficult when HLA alleles, especially DR and DQ, strongly co-occurred. A total of 150 to 200 TCR beta chains were listed by the study as associated with cytomegalovirus. Several of the top co-occurrence clusters appeared to be linked to parvovirus B19, influenza, CMV and Epstein-Barr virus, according to a later analysis. Because some donors lacked HLA typing at each locus, the association tests relied only on the typed subset. In a later analysis, around 17,000 TCR beta sequences were associated with specific HLA alleles at a false discovery rate of 0.05. A later analysis found that most CMV-associated TCR beta chains appeared HLA-restricted, with HLA associations seemingly driven largely by CMV exposure. Most TCR sequences were observed very rarely across donors, whereas some public TCRs were present in many individuals. CMV serostatus was the only immune exposure information available for the cohort. It was suggested by the authors that the approach could potentially be generalized to other disease states and immunological phenotypes. The sequencing pipeline was judged likely to have produced a cluster of highly shared sequence variants as a technical artifact. Seventeen rarely observed V segments, including chromosome 9 orphons, were excluded from the earlier analysis of a few hundred of the donors because counts were too low. Some IMGT-functional V segments, including TRBV6-2 and TRBV6-3, could not be told apart with the 87-base-pair reads, so those segments were excluded. In a later analysis, TCR association rates were found to vary across HLA loci, with the most associated TCRs seen for DRB1 alleles and the fewest for HLA-C alleles. An association between a missense DCLRE1C variant and V-gene and J-gene trimming of TCR beta chains was found in a later genetic analysis and replicated in an independent cohort. A further reported finding was that TCR beta sequences accurately predicted the HLA-A and HLA-B alleles for most subjects in the first cohort. Cytomegalovirus status was reported to be diagnosed by the classifier with high specificity and sensitivity in both the original and validation cohorts. Compared with the 666-donor mean, donors in an Asian-associated ancestry cluster had fewer N-insertions in productive TCRs, according to a later genetic analysis. The cohort was sequenced for TCR beta chains only, and without alpha or paired-chain data the features that could be detected were limited. A later analysis found that HLA-associated TCR beta chains were more clonally expanded and had lower generation probabilities than equally common non-associated chains. The presence/absence analyses assumed that sequencing depth was roughly uniform across donors, and that assumption may not be true. Correlated functional status among segregating V segments might reflect linkage disequilibrium, but an unknown experimental factor could not be ruled out. Broadly in line with IMGT annotations, most TCR beta V segments showed up in productive rearrangements about 90% or about 30% of the time in an earlier analysis of approximately 640 of the donors.

Receptors were amplified or captured by the immunoSEQ multiplex PCR assay. The multiplex PCR relied on a mix of 60 forward primers for TCR Vbeta segments and 13 reverse primers for TCR Jbeta segments. The CDR3 region of rearranged TCR beta genes was amplified from genomic DNA with a multiplex PCR assay. On the Illumina HiSeq System, the amplified TCR beta libraries were sequenced as 87-base-pair reads. Per the source publication's procedure: A later analysis tallied 80 million to 95 million unique TCR beta chains across the 666 repertoires, and about 12 million of those chains were shared by two or more donors. Raw reads were error-corrected and collapsed into unique sequences by a nearest-neighbor algorithm in which closely related sequences were merged to remove PCR and sequencing errors. V, D and J gene segments were assigned by aligning CDR3 sequences to IMGT reference sequences. Each retained sequence needed at least a six-nucleotide match to both a V gene segment and a J gene segment. Rearrangements were classified as productive when the CDR3 lacked stop codons and remained in frame with V and J, and all other rearrangements were classified as non-productive. CDR3 was defined by IMGT convention, running from the second conserved V-encoded cysteine to the conserved J-encoded phenylalanine. The earlier analysis of some 540 of the donors excluded any sequence lacking an unambiguous match to a single V gene segment. In an earlier analysis of 500 to 750 of the donors, V segments were called functional above 56.7% productive rearrangements and were called segregating when the between-donor standard deviation exceeded 5%. A statistical classification framework was built to diagnose cytomegalovirus status from the catalog of TCR beta chain sequences. V and J gene assignment, in a later analysis, came from comparing TCR nucleotide sequences with IMGT/GENE-DB human TR gene sequences. Using the TCRdist pipeline, a later analysis assigned CDR3 sequences along with most-parsimonious VDJ recombination scenarios. In a later analysis, each TCR beta chain was defined by its CDR3 amino acid sequence together with its V-gene family, and reads without a unique V-gene family were excluded. A later analysis removed 450 to 600 highly shared, low-generation-probability nucleotide sequences to deal with suspected cross-contamination and a sequencing artifact. A later analysis calculated a clonal expansion index for each public chain from normalized within-repertoire ranks of inferred template counts. In a later analysis, generation probabilities were computed using a VDJ recombination model fitted to out-of-frame rearrangements, and the results were checked against IGoR. Hypergeometric tests were used in a later analysis to score TCR-TCR, TCR-HLA and TCR-CMV co-occurrence, with a repertoire-size bias correction applied to the TCR pairs. A later analysis estimated false discovery rates by permuting HLA or CMV assignments 20 times. A later analysis grouped co-occurring TCRs with DBSCAN, adding TCRdist sequence similarity when clustering within HLA-allele-positive subsets. For co-occurrence clustering, repertoires with fewer than 30,000 or more than 120,000 public chains were excluded, along with a handful of repertoires with anomalous nucleotide sharing. TCRdb provides this immuneACCESS table in a form limited to in-frame rearrangements. Some clones are lacking; in checked studies, under half of them reflect an unresolved V gene, and why the rest are absent is not known. The V and J calls and clone size were taken over from that table, and D and trimming were inferred from the DNA. The sample contains about 130,000 clones, around three quarters of them found a single time. Together, the top ten hold 6.5% of the sample.

The V and J segments used are TRBV19 and TRBJ1-6; TRBD1 lines up with 7 middle nucleotides. Sample: PBMCs. The clonotype was recovered from a man aged 35 to 55 in good health and CMV-seropositive. CDR3 sequence: CASSGTARSPLHF. The DNA sequence is TGTGCCAGTAGCGGGACAGCGCGGTCACCCCTCCACTTT.